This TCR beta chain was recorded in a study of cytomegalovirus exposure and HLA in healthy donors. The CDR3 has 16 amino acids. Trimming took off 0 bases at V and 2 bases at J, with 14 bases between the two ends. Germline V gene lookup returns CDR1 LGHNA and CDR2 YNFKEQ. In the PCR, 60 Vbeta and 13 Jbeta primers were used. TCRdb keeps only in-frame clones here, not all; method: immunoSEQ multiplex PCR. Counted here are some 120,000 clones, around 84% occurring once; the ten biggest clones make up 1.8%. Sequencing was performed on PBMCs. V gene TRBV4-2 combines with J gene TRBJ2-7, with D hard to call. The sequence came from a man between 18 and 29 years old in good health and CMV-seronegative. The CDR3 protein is CASSQDFLRQTYEQYF. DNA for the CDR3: TGTGCCAGCAGCCAAGATTTTTTGCGGCAGACCTACGAGCAGTACTTC.